One sample yielded the 22 T cell receptor beta chains listed below, sequenced in a study of Ad26.COV2.S vaccination and SARS-CoV-2 variants. Treatment described: roughly 19 received Ad26.COV2.S at low or high dose, single or two shots; roughly five received placebo; per-sample allocation not given. Following the first vaccine or placebo injection, samples were taken on day 63. The table came from immunoSEQ multiplex PCR; TCRdb's copy has only in-frame clones and leaves some out. Of 300,000 to 350,000 clones in the sample, roughly 89% were seen once. The material sequenced was peripheral blood, taken in a trial of Ad26.COV2.S vaccine versus placebo. The receptors stem from a person aged 18-60 years who received the Ad26.COV2.S COVID-19 vaccine or a placebo.

This chain links TRBV3-1 (or the pseudogene TRBV3-2) with TRBJ1-2; 7 positions match TRBD1. Per the germline V gene, CDR1 is LGHDT and CDR2 is YNNKEL (reference sequence). V lost 1 base and J lost 2; bases outside the gene matches: 4. The CDR3 consists of 15 residues. Here the CDR3 reads CASSQGQGVNYGYTF. The CDR3 region has the DNA TGTGCCAGCAGCCAAGGACAGGGAGTAAACTATGGCTACACCTTC.

As to this clone: This may stem from a read error, because a much larger clone lies one nucleotide away. The chain has TRBV28 and TRBJ2-7, with 14 positions matching TRBD2. Germline trimming cut 6 bases from V and 3 bases from J; bases unmatched to any gene: 4. Germline V gives CDR1 MDHEN, CDR2 SYDVKM. This CDR3 comprises 15 residues. The CDR3 nucleotides read TGTGCCAGCAGCCCCGGGACTAGCGGGAGCTACGAGCAGTACTTC. Protein product: CASSPGTSGSYEQYF.

This clone was seen only once. The rearrangement joins TRBV7-2 to TRBJ2-3; D is uncertain. This CDR3 contains 13 residues. The V end was cut by 2 bases, the J end by 2 bases, with 5 bases between. Germline assignment: CDR1 SGHTA and CDR2 FQGNSA. For the CDR3, the DNA is TGTGCCAGCAGCTTACCAGCCACAGATACGCAGTATTTT. It translates to CASSLPATDTQYF.

This chain connects TRBV5-4 to TRBJ2-7, with D hard to call. Germline V gene lookup returns CDR1 SGHNT and CDR2 YYREEE (reference sequence). With 3 bases removed from V and 0 bases from J, the gap between germline ends came to 16 bases. CDR3 size: 16 residues. CDR3 bases: TGTGCCAGCAGCTCCTTAGACACGGAAGCCTCCTACGAGCAGTACTTC. This encodes CASSSLDTEASYEQYF.

V and J are TRBV4-2 and TRBJ1-4; D is unclear. CDR3 length: 16 residues. Germline-derived CDR1 and CDR2 are LGHNA and YNFKEQ. The ends were cut back, 1 base at V and 0 bases at J, with 9 bases in the middle. CDR3 sequence (DNA): TGTGCCAGCAGCCAAGCTTCGGTCGCAACTAATGAAAAACTGTTTTTT. Its protein product is CASSQASVATNEKLFF.

This sequence joins TRBV30 and TRBJ2-7; D unresolved. The CDR3 is 12 residues long. V lost 0 bases, J lost 5 bases, and 8 bases lay in between. CDR1 is GTSNPN, CDR2 SVGIG, per germline (reference sequence). The CDR3 DNA reads as TGTGCCTGGAGTGTATCCGCCCACGAGCAGTACTTC. Protein product: CAWSVSAHEQYF.

This clone was detected only a few times. J is TRBJ2-7 and V is TRBV6-1, with D hard to call. The CDR3 has 13 residues. Trimming removed 2 bases at V and 3 bases at J, with 8 bases between. The germline V gene encodes CDR1 MNHNS and CDR2 SASEGT. CDR3 nucleotide sequence: TGTGCCAGCAGTGAACGGGCCCACTACGAGCAGTACTTC. Its protein product is CASSERAHYEQYF.

Written as DNA, the CDR3 is TGTGCCAGCCTGGGGTCCAGTCGGGGAAATTCACCCCTCCACTTT. It specifies CASLGSSRGNSPLHF. V gene TRBV21-1 combines with J gene TRBJ1-6. TRBV21-1 is a pseudogene locus. This CDR3 contains 15 residues.

V is TRBV4-2 and J is TRBJ2-1, with 12 nucleotides matching TRBD2. Germline V gives CDR1 LGHNA, CDR2 YNFKEQ. The length of the CDR3 is 16 residues. J was trimmed by 2 bases and V by 4 bases; bases with no gene match: 3. CDR3 protein: CASSPGTSGPYNEQFF. Here the CDR3 DNA reads TGTGCCAGCAGCCCCGGGACTAGCGGGCCCTACAATGAGCAGTTCTTC.

This rearrangement joins TRBV12-3 or TRBV12-4 to TRBJ2-7, with TRBD1 as a possible D gene (5 bases). V lost 3 bases to trimming and J lost 4 bases, with 10 bases between them. The CDR3 runs 13 residues. The CDR3 spells CASSFRAGYEQYF. CDR3 in DNA: TGTGCCAGCAGTTTTAGGGCAGGGTACGAGCAGTACTTC.

CDR3 loop: CASSYDTHTEAFF. The CDR3 DNA reads TGTGCCAGCAGCTATGACACCCACACTGAAGCTTTCTTT. The V and J genes are TRBV11-2 and TRBJ1-1; unclear D gene. The CDR3 has 13 amino acids. Germline V CDR1 and CDR2: SGHAT, FQNNGV. Trimming removed 4 bases from V and 3 bases from J, with 9 bases in between.

This rearrangement joins TRBV5-1 to TRBJ2-5; perhaps TRBD1 as D (6 bases). CDR1 and CDR2 from the germline V gene are SGHRS and YFSETQ. CDR3 size: 14 residues. The ends were cut back, 2 bases at V and 1 base at J, with 9 bases in the middle. The CDR3 DNA reads TGCGCCAGCAGCTTACAGGGATTCCAAGAGACCCAGTACTTC. Its protein is CASSLQGFQETQYF.

V is TRBV9 and J is TRBJ2-3; D might be TRBD1 (5 bases). Germline assignment: CDR1 SGDLS and CDR2 YYNGEE. This CDR3 contains 15 residues. Trimming cost V 0 bases and J 6 bases, with 14 bases left between them. The CDR3 sequence: CASSVGSGFRDTQYF. For the CDR3, the DNA is TGTGCCAGCAGCGTAGGGTCAGGGTTTCGTGATACGCAGTATTTT.

The rearrangement joins TRBV6-5 to TRBJ1-2; TRBD1 might be the D (5 bases). Trimming removed 0 bases from V and 3 bases from J, with 11 bases in between. The germline gives CDR1 MNHEY, CDR2 SVGAGI. The CDR3 sequence is 15 residues long. The CDR3 region is CASSYSAGGDYGYTF. The CDR3 DNA reads as TGTGCCAGCAGTTACTCAGCGGGGGGAGACTATGGCTACACCTTC.

This clone occurred many times. V is TRBV30 and J is TRBJ2-7; D is unclear. This CDR3 comprises 13 residues. CDR1 is GTSNPN, CDR2 SVGIG, per germline (reference sequence). With 1 base removed from V and 5 bases from J, the gap between germline ends came to 12 bases. CDR3 nucleotides: TGTGCCTGGAGTGAGGGATATCAAGACGAGCAGTACTTC. This translates into CAWSEGYQDEQYF.

CDR3 sequence reads: CASSFGHDTDTQYF. The CDR3 coding sequence is TGTGCCAGCAGCTTCGGACACGACACAGATACGCAGTATTTT. The rearrangement joins TRBV5-4 to TRBJ2-3; possible D gene TRBD1, 5 bases. Germline values: CDR1 SGHNT, CDR2 YYREEE (reference sequence). There are 14 residues in the CDR3. Trimming removed 2 bases from V and 2 bases from J, with 9 bases in between.

This chain joins TRBV5-1 and TRBJ1-2; TRBD1 matches 8 bases. The germline V gene has CDR1 SGHRS and CDR2 YFSETQ. Trimming took 7 bases from V and 7 from J; bases not matched to a gene: 3. The CDR3 totals 11 residues. CDR3 sequence (DNA): TGCGCCAGCGCAGGGGGCGGTGGCTACACCTTC. This sequence encodes CASAGGGGYTF.

This clone has more than one count but fewer than ten. The rearrangement joins TRBV28 to TRBJ2-7, with TRBD2 identical over 7 bases. The length of the CDR3 is 14 residues. The J segment lost 0 bases and the V segment lost 5 bases, leaving 4 bases of the junction unmatched. Germline-derived CDR1 and CDR2 are MDHEN and SYDVKM. The CDR3 is CASSKLAISYEQYF. The CDR3 DNA reads as TGTGCCAGCAGTAAACTAGCGATCTCCTACGAGCAGTACTTC.

V usage is TRBV3-1 (or the pseudogene TRBV3-2) and J usage is TRBJ1-2; 8 nucleotides align to TRBD1. V was pared by 4 bases and J by 5 bases, with 9 bases of the junction left unmatched. Germline loops: CDR1 LGHDT, CDR2 YNNKEL (reference sequence). This CDR3 contains 15 residues. CDR3 sequence: CASSLADRESYGYTF. As DNA, the CDR3 is TGTGCCAGCAGCCTTGCGGACAGGGAAAGTTATGGCTACACCTTC.

In this sample, this clone turned up a few times. This chain joins TRBV10-1 and TRBJ2-7; 13 positions match TRBD2. The CDR3 has 16 residues. V lost 2 bases and J lost 2; bases outside the gene matches: 3. Germline lookup yields CDR1 WNHNN and CDR2 SYGVQD (reference sequence). The CDR3 DNA sequence: TGCGCCAGCAGTGAGACTAGCGGGAGGGCCCCCTACGAGCAGTACTTC. This translates into CASSETSGRAPYEQYF.

J is TRBJ2-3 and V is TRBV3-1 (or the pseudogene TRBV3-2), with D perhaps TRBD2 (5 bases). The CDR3 loop spans 16 amino acids. Germline CDR1 and CDR2: LGHDT and YNNKEL (reference sequence). The V and J ends lost 1 base and 2 bases respectively, with 13 bases between them. This chain's CDR3 is CASSQGSSRFTDTQYF. CDR3 bases: TGTGCCAGCAGCCAAGGGTCTAGCAGATTCACAGATACGCAGTATTTT.

This chain connects TRBV24-1 to TRBJ2-2; D is possibly TRBD1 (6 bases). Germline CDR1 and CDR2: KGHDR and SFDVKD. Trimming shortened V by 3 bases and J by 5 bases, and 12 bases separated the two germline ends. CDR3 length: 15 amino acids. The CDR3 loop is CATSDPGARTGELFF. The CDR3 nucleotides are TGTGCCACCAGTGATCCAGGGGCGCGGACCGGGGAGCTGTTTTTT.